The clone carrying this T cell receptor beta chain was recorded only once. The record originates from a study of blood T cell repertoires in COVID-19. Across the study: Samples came from the United States, Italy and Spain, spanning acute and convalescent COVID-19. T cells, B-cell-depleted T cells, or PBMCs provided the cDNA or gDNA that served as material.

Original processing notes: From reference gene primer amplification, estimates of nucleated cell counts were derived. This table comes from immunoSEQ multiplex PCR, and its TCRdb copy is limited to in-frame clones, with some not included. That table gives V, J and clone size, and the DNA gave D and trimming. The profile shows hundreds of thousands of clones, roughly 90% of them singletons. V shed 4 bases and J shed 8 bases, with 20 bases lying between them. Germline V gives CDR1 SGHTA, CDR2 FQGNSA. The CDR3 sequence is 15 residues long. Material: peripheral blood. This sequence originates from a human donor in a cohort sampled during active COVID-19. The chain carries TRBV7-2 and TRBJ1-2; D possibly corresponds to TRBD1 (6 bases). CDR3 coding DNA: TGTGCCAGCAGCTCCCATACGGGGGGCGCCCGAGGCTACACCTTC. This codes for CASSSHTGGARGYTF.